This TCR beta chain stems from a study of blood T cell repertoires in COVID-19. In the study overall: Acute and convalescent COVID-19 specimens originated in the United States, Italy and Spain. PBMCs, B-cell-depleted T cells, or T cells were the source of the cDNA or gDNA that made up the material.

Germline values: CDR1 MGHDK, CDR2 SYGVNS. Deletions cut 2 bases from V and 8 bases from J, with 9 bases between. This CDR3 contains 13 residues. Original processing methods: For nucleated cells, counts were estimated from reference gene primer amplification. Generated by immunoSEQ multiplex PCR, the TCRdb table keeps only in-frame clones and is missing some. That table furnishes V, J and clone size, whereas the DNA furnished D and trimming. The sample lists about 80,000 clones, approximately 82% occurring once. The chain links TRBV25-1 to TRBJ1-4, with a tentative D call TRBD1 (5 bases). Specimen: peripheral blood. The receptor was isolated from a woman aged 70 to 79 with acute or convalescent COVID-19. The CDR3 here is CASSEGGEEKLFF. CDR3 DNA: TGTGCCAGCAGTGAAGGGGGGGAGGAAAAACTGTTTTTT.